Listed here is a single T cell receptor beta chain. Antigen: not known. This sample stems from a study of OX40 agonist ivuxolimab in advanced cancers. Overall study results and limits: At 0.1 to 3.0 mg/kg, CD4+ and CD8+ blood T cells expanded clonally by week 6.

Only in-frame clones appear in the TCRdb table, and some are missing; sequencing was by immunoSEQ multiplex PCR. The table includes around 80,000 clones, about 90% detected once. The receptor comes from an adult with an advanced solid tumor such as melanoma, head and neck, liver or kidney cancer. Sequencing used CD4+ or CD8+ T cells sorted from blood, obtained in a trial of the OX40 agonist ivuxolimab.

The CDR3 reads CAIKTGDTGELFF. CDR3 DNA: TGTGCCATTAAGACAGGGGACACCGGGGAGCTGTTTTTT. This chain connects TRBV2 to TRBJ2-2; TRBD1 matches 8 bases. CDR3 length: 13 amino acids. Germline V lookup: CDR1 SNHLY, CDR2 FYNNEI. V shed 10 bases, J shed 3 bases, and the junction held 4 bases outside the gene matches.